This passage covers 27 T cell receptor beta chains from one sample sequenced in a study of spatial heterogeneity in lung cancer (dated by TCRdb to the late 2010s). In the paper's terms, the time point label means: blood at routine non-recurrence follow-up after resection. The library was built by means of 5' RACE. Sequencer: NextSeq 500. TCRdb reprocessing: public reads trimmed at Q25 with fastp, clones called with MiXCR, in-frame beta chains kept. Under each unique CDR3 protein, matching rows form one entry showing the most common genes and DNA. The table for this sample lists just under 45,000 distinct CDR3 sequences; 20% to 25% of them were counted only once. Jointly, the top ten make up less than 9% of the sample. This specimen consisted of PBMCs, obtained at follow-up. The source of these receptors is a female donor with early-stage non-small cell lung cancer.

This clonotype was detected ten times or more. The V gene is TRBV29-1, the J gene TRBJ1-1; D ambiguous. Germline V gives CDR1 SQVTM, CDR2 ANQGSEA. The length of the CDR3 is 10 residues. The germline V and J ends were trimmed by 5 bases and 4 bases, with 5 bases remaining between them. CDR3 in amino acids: CSVRITEAFF. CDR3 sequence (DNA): TGCAGCGTTCGTATCACTGAAGCTTTCTTT.

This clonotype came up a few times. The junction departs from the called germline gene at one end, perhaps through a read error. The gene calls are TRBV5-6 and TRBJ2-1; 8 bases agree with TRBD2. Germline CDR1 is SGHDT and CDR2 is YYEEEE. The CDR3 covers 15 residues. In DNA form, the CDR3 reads TGTGCCAGCAGCTTGGAGGGACTAGGGTACAATGAGCGGTTCTTC. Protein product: CASSLEGLGYNERFF.

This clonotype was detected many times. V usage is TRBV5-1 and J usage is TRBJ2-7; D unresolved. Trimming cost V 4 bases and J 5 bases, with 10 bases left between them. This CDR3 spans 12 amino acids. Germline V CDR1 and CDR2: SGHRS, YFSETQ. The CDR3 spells CASSPPGDEQYF. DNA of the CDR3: TGCGCCAGCAGCCCCCCGGGCGACGAGCAGTACTTC. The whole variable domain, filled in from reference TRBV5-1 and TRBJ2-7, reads KAGVTQTPRYLIKTRGQQVTLSCSPISGHRSVSWYQQTPGQGLQFLFEYFSETQRNKGNFPGRFSGRQFSNSRSEMNVSTLELGDSALYLCASSPPGDEQYFGPGTRLTVT.

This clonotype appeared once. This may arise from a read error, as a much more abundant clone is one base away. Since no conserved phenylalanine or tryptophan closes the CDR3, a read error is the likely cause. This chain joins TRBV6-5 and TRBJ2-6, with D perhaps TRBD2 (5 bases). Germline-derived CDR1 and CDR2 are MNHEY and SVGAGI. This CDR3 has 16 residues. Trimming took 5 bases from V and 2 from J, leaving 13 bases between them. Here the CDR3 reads CASSPTHGAGANVLTL. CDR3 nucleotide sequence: TGTGCCAGCAGTCCTACTCACGGGGCTGGGGCCAACGTCCTGACTCTC.

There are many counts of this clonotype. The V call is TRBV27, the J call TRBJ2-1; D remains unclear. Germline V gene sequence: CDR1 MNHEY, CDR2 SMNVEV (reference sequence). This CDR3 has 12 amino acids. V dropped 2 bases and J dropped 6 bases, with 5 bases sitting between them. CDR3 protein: CASSLKGNEQFF. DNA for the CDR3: TGTGCCAGCAGTTTAAAAGGCAATGAGCAGTTCTTC.

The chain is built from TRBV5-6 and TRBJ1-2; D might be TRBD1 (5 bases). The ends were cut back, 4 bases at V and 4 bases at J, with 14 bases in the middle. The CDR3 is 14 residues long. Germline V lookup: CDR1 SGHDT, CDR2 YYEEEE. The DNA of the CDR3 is TGTGCCAGCAGCAGACTTCAGGGCCGCTATGGCTACACCTTC. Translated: CASSRLQGRYGYTF.

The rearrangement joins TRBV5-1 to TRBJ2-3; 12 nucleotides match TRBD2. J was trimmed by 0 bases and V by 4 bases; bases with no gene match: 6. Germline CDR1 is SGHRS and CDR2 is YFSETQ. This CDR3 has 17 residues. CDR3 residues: CASSLGLAGTSTDTQYF. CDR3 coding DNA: TGCGCCAGCAGCCTCGGACTAGCGGGAACTAGCACAGATACGCAGTATTTT.

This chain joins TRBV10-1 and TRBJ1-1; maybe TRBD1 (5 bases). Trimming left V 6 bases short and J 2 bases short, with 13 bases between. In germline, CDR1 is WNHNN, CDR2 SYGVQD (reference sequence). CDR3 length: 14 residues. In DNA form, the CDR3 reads TGCGCCAGCAGCCCCGCCGGGGCCAACACTGAAGCTTTCTTT. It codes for CASSPAGANTEAFF.

The CDR3 coding sequence is TGTGCCAGCAGTTACGCACGGACAGGGTTCCAGGGCGAGCAGTACGTC. Its protein is CASSYARTGFQGEQYV. The rearrangement joins TRBV6-2 or TRBV6-3 to TRBJ2-7, with TRBD1 identical over 8 bases. Losses at the gene ends were 2 bases for V and 6 bases for J; bases not matched to a gene: 12. CDR1 is MNHEY, CDR2 SVGEGT, per germline. CDR3 length: 16 amino acids.

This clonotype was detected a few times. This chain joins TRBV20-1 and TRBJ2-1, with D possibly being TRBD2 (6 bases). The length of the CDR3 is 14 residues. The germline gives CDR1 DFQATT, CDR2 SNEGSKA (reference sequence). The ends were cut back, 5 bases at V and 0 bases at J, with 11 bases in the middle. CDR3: CSAYLTSSYNEQFF. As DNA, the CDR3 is TGCAGTGCTTACTTGACTAGCTCCTACAATGAGCAGTTCTTC.

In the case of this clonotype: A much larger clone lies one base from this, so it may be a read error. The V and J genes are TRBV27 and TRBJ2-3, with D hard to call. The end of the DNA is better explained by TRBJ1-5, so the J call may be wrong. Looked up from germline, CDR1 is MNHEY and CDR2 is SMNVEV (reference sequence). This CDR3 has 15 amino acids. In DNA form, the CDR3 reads TGTGCCAGCAGTCCGACGACTACGTTTGGAGATACGCAGCATTTT. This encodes CASSPTTTFGDTQHF.

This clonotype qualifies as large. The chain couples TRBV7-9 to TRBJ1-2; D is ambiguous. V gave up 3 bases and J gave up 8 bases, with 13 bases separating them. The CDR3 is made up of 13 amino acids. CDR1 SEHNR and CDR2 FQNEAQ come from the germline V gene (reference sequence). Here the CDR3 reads CASSFGEIGGYTF. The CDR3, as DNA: TGTGCCAGCAGCTTCGGGGAGATAGGAGGCTACACCTTC.

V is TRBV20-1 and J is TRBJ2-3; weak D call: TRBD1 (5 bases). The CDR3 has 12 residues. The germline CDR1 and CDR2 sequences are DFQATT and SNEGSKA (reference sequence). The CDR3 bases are TGCAGGTCCCAGGGTCCCGCAGATACGCAGTATTTT. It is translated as CRSQGPADTQYF.

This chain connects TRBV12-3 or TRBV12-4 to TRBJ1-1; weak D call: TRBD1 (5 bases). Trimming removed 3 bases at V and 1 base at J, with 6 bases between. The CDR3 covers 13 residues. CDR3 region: CASSFGQNTEAFF. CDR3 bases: TGTGCCAGCAGTTTTGGACAGAACACTGAAGCTTTCTTT.

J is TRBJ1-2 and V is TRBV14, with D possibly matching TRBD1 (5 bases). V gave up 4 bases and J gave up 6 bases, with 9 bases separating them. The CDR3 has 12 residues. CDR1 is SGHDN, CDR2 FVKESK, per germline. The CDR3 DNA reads TGTGCCAGCAGCCGGGGGAGGCATGGCTACACCTTC. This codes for CASSRGRHGYTF.

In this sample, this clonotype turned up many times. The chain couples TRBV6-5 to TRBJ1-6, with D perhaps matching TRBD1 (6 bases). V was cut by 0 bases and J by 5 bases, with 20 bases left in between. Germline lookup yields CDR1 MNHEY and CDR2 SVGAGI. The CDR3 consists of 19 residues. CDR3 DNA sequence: TGTGCCAGCAGTTACTCGTTTACAGGGCCAATCCCAAATAATTCACCCCTCCACTTT. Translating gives CASSYSFTGPIPNNSPLHF.

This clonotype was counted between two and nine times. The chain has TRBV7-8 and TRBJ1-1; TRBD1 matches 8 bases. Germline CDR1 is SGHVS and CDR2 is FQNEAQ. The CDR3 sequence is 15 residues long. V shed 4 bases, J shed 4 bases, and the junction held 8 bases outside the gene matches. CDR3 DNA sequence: TGTGCCAGCAGCTCCTCAGGGGGCTTTGTCACTGAAGCTTTCTTT. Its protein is CASSSSGGFVTEAFF.

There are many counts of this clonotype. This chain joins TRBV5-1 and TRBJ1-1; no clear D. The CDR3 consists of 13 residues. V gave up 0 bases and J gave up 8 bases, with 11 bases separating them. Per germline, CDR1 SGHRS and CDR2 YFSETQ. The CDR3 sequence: CASSLAGWGEAFF. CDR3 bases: TGCGCCAGCAGCTTGGCCGGTTGGGGAGAAGCTTTCTTT.

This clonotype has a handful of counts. CDR3 DNA sequence: TGTGCCAGCAGTCTAGCGGGGTCCAATGAGCAGTTCTTC. Protein: CASSLAGSNEQFF. The chain links TRBV6-5 to TRBJ2-1, with 9 bases lining up with TRBD2. V lost 5 bases and J lost 6; bases outside the gene matches: 2. The CDR3 has 13 residues. Germline CDR1 reads MNHEY; CDR2 reads SVGAGI.

CDR3 in amino acids: CASSSLGGGSGANVLTF. CDR3 DNA sequence: TGTGCCAGCAGCTCGCTCGGTGGGGGCTCTGGGGCCAACGTCCTGACTTTC. V is TRBV5-6 and J is TRBJ2-6; TRBD1 or TRBD2 may be the D gene (5 bases each). This CDR3 contains 17 residues. Looked up from germline, CDR1 is SGHDT and CDR2 is YYEEEE. Trimming removed 3 bases from V and 0 bases from J, with 13 bases in between.

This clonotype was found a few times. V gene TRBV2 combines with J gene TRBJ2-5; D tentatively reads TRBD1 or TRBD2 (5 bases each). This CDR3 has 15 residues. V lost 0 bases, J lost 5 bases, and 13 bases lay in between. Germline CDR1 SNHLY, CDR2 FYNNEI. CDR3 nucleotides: TGTGCCAGCAGTGAAGCGCCAAGGGGCGGGGAGACCCAGTACTTC. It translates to CASSEAPRGGETQYF. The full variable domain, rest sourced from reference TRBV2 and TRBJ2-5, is EPEVTQTPSHQVTQMGQEVILRCVPISNHLYFYWYRQILGQKVEFLVSFYNNEISEKSEIFDDQFSVERPDGSNFTLKIRSTKLEDSAMYFCASSEAPRGGETQYFGPGTRLLVL.

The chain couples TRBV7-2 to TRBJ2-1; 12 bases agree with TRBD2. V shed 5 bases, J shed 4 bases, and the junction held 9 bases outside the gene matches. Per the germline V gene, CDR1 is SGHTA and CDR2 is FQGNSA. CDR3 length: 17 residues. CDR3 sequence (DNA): TGTGCCAGCAGCCCCGGAAAAGGACTAGCGGGGTACAATGAGCAGTTCTTC. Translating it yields CASSPGKGLAGYNEQFF. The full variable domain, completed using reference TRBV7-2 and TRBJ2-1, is GAGVSQSPSNKVTEKGKDVELRCDPISGHTALYWYRQSLGQGLEFLIYFQGNSAPDKSGLPSDRFSAERTGGSVSTLTIQRTQQEDSAVYLCASSPGKGLAGYNEQFFGPGTRLTVL.

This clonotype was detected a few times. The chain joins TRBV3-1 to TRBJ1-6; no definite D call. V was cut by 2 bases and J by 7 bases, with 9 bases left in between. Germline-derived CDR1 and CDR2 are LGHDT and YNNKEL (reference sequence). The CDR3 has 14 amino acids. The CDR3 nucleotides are TGTGCCAGCAGCCAAAGGCAGGAAAATTCACCCCTCCACTTT. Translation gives CASSQRQENSPLHF.

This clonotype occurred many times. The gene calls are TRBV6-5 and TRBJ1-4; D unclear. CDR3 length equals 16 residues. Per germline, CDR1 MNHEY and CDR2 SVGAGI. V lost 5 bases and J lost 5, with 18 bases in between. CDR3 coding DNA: TGTGCCAGCAGTATCTTGGGTCCGACCGCCAATGAAAAACTGTTTTTT. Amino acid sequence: CASSILGPTANEKLFF.

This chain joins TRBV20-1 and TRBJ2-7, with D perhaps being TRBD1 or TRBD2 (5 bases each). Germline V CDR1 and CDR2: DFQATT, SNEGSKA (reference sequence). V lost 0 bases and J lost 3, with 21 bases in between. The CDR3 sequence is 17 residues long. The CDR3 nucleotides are TGCAGTGCTAGAGAGCCCCTTGGACCCCGGGGCCTCTACGAGCAGTACTTC. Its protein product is CSAREPLGPRGLYEQYF.

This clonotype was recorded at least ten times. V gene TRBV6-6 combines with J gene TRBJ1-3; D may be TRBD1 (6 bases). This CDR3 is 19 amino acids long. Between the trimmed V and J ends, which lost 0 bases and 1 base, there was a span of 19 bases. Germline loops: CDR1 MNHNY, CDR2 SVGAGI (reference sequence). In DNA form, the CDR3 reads TGTGCCAGCAGTTACTCACGGGAGACAGGCGCCGGATCTGGAAACACCATATATTTT. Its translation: CASSYSRETGAGSGNTIYF.

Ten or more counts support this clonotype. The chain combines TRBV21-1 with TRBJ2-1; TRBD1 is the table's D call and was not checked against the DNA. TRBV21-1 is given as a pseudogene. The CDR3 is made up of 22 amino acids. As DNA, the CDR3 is TGTGCCAGCAGCAAATTTTTAGTCGACAGGCCCACCGGACGTCCATTAAACAATGAGCAGTTCTTC. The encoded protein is CASSKFLVDRPTGRPLNNEQFF.